This passage covers 9 T cell receptor beta chains from one sample sequenced in a study of blood T cells in healthy people across ages. Combining a sample-barcoded 5' primer with a J-beta primer mix, a second PCR ran for about 7 to 11 cycles. TCRdb reprocessed the 5' RACE reads via MiXCR and lists one record per CDR3 protein. The data show 1.5 million to 2 million distinct CDR3 sequences, with roughly two fifths seen just once and roughly 24% held by the top ten. Material: blood. The receptors derive from a human donor in good health.

This clonotype has just a few counts. The chain uses TRBV5-1 and TRBJ2-5; D unclear. Trimming took off 7 bases at V and 2 bases at J, with 18 bases between the two ends. In germline, CDR1 is SGHRS, CDR2 YFSETQ. The CDR3 runs 15 residues. The CDR3 spells CASRTFDLRQETQYF. DNA for the CDR3: TGCGCCAGCCGGACCTTCGACTTGAGACAAGAGACCCAGTACTTC.

The genes are TRBV11-1 and TRBJ1-2; D gene uncertain. The germline V gene encodes CDR1 SGHAT and CDR2 FQDESV (reference sequence). The CDR3 runs to 13 residues. Trimming took off 7 bases at V and 5 bases at J, with 14 bases between the two ends. CDR3 nucleotide sequence: TGTGCCAGCACTCCGACAATCGCATATGGCTACACCTTC. It is translated as CASTPTIAYGYTF.

This clonotype was seen a few times. The genes are TRBV7-2 and TRBJ1-2; TRBD1 matches 9 bases. Germline CDR1 and CDR2: SGHTA and FQGNSA. Trimming cost V 5 bases and J 6 bases; bases outside gene matches: 7. This CDR3 contains 14 residues. The CDR3 nucleotides are TGTGCCAGCAGCACAACCGGGACAGGGAATGGCTACACCTTC. This gives the protein CASSTTGTGNGYTF.

This clonotype has more than one count but fewer than ten. The rearrangement links TRBV6-1 to TRBJ2-7; no definite D call. This CDR3 has 11 amino acids. The germline gives CDR1 MNHNS, CDR2 SASEGT. Trimming stripped 7 bases from V and 2 bases from J, with 6 bases between. This CDR3 reads CASIGAYEQYF. The CDR3 nucleotides are TGTGCCAGCATAGGCGCCTACGAGCAGTACTTC.

V gene TRBV6-5 combines with J gene TRBJ2-7; D is possibly TRBD1 (6 bases). Germline V gene sequence: CDR1 MNHEY, CDR2 SVGAGI. Trimming left V 8 bases short and J 2 bases short, with 10 bases between. The CDR3 runs 12 residues. CDR3: CASGKGAYEQYF. CDR3 DNA sequence: TGTGCCAGCGGGAAGGGGGCCTACGAGCAGTACTTC.

This sequence joins TRBV7-3 and TRBJ2-5; no definite D call. This CDR3 comprises 14 residues. The germline V gene has CDR1 SGHTA and CDR2 FQGTGA. Trimming took 2 bases from V and 5 from J, leaving 12 bases between them. CDR3 residues: CASSLRHDSETQYF. The DNA of the CDR3 is TGTGCCAGCAGCTTACGGCATGATTCGGAGACCCAGTACTTC.

The gene calls are TRBV15 and TRBJ2-5; maybe TRBD2 (6 bases). The J call is uncertain, as TRBJ2-1 better fits the DNA end. Germline assignment: CDR1 LNHNV and CDR2 YYDKDF (reference sequence). This CDR3 contains 15 residues. The CDR3 loop reads CATSSGTHLRETQFF. The CDR3 DNA follows: TGTGCCACCAGCAGCGGGACTCACCTTCGAGAGACCCAGTTCTTC.

This chain links TRBV7-8 with TRBJ2-7; TRBD2 agrees at 7 bases. Germline assignment: CDR1 SGHVS and CDR2 FQNEAQ. J lost 1 base, V lost 5 bases, and 8 bases had no gene match. This CDR3 has 15 residues. The chain's CDR3 is CASSPLGSGSYEQYF. The CDR3 DNA follows: TGTGCCAGCAGCCCCCTGGGTAGCGGGTCCTACGAGCAGTACTTC.

This clonotype was seen a handful of times. The V gene is TRBV5-1, the J gene TRBJ2-7; D remains ambiguous. The V end was cut by 4 bases, the J end by 0 bases, with 11 bases between. Germline CDR1 is SGHRS and CDR2 is YFSETQ. CDR3 length: 14 amino acids. The CDR3 DNA is TGCGCCAGCAGCCCTGACACTACCTCCTACGAGCAGTACTTC. The encoded protein is CASSPDTTSYEQYF.